Sequencing of this T cell receptor (beta chain) was carried out in a study of blood T cell repertoires in COVID-19. Study background: From T cells, B-cell-depleted T cells, or PBMCs came the material, which was cDNA or gDNA.

Looked up from germline, CDR1 is DFQATT and CDR2 is SNEGSKA (reference sequence). The CDR3 has 13 amino acids. V was trimmed by 3 bases and J by 7 bases, leaving 15 bases between them. As originally analysed: Counts of nucleated cells, estimated from reference gene primer amplification, were obtained. This table comes from immunoSEQ multiplex PCR, and its TCRdb copy is limited to in-frame clones, with some not included. That table is the source of V, J and clone size, and D and trimming were worked out from the DNA. The sample consists of approximately 82,000 clones, around 88% of them appearing once.

The sample taken for sequencing was peripheral blood. The chain is built from TRBV20-1 and TRBJ1-2; D may be TRBD1 (5 bases). This TCR derives from a man aged 70-80 years with active or convalescent COVID-19. The CDR3 sequence is CSASSRGGFGYTF. CDR3 DNA: TGCAGTGCTAGTTCGCGGGGGGGGTTTGGCTACACCTTC.